This paragraph reports one T cell receptor (beta chain). Its antigen remains unknown. Trimming cost V 5 bases and J 4 bases, with 11 bases left between them. Looked up from germline, CDR1 is GTSNPN and CDR2 is SVGIG (reference sequence). The CDR3 has 12 residues. Sequenced by immunoSEQ multiplex PCR; TCRdb stores in-frame clones only, minus some. Found here are 50,000 to 70,000 clones, roughly 80% of them singletons; the top ten hold about 0.86%. Single viable CD3+CD4+CD8-CD45RO+ cells were sorted as the memory CD4+ T cells. Serum IgG to CMV pp150, pp28, p38 and p52 defined serostatus. This record belongs to a study of memory CD4+ T cells and cytomegalovirus serostatus. Overall study context: Healthy Belgian adult donors included under ten CMV-positive and more than 20 CMV-negative people. Study-wide points: Of roughly 180 reported CMV TCRbeta sequences, 65 to 85 were found in memory CD4+ repertoires.

This receptor was identified in an adult in good health and CMV-seronegative. The sequencing input was memory CD4+ T cells from blood. V is TRBV30 and J is TRBJ1-2, with D perhaps TRBD1 (6 bases). For the CDR3, the DNA is TGTGCCTGGCGGGAACAGGGCTATGGCTACACCTTC. Protein: CAWREQGYGYTF.